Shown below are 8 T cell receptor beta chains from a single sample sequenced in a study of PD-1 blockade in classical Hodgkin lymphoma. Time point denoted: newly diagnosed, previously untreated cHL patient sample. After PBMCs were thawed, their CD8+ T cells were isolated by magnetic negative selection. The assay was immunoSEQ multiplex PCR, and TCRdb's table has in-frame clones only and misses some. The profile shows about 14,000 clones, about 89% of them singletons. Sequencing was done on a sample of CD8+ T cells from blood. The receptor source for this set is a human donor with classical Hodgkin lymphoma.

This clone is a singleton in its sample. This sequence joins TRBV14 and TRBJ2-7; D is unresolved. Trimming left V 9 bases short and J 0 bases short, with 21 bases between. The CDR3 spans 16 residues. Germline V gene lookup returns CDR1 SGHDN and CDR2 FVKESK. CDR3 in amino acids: CARTNPHQRSSYEQYF. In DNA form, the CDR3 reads TGTGCCAGGACAAACCCCCATCAGAGGAGCTCCTACGAGCAGTACTTC. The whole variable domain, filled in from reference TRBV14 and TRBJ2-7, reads EAGVTQFPSHSVIEKGQTVTLRCDPISGHDNLYWYRRVMGKEIKFLLHFVKESKQDESGMPNNRFLAERTGGTYSTLKVQPAELEDSGVYFCARTNPHQRSSYEQYFGPGTRLTVT.

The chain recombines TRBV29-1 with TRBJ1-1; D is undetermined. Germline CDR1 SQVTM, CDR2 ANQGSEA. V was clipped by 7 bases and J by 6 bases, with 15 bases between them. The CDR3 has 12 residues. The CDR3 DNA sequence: TGCAGCGCAACCCCCGGTGGCGCTGAAGCTTTCTTT. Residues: CSATPGGAEAFF.

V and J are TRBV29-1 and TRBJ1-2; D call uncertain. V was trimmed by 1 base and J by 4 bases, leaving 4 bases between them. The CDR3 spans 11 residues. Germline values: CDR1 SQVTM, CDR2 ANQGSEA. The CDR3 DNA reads TGCAGCGTTGAAGGCGTCTATGGCTACACCTTC. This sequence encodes CSVEGVYGYTF.

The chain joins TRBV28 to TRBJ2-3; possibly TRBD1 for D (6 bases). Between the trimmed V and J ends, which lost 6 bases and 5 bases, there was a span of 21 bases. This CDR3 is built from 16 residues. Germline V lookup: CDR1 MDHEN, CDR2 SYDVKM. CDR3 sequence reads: CASSAQSGHPLDTQYF. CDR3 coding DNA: TGTGCCAGCAGCGCTCAATCGGGACACCCCCTAGATACGCAGTATTTT.

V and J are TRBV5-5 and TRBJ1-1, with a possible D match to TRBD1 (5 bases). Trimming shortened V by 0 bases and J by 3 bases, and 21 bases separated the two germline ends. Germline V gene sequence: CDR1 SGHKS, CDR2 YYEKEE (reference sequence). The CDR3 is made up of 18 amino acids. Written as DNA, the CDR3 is TGTGCCAGCAGCTTGGGGATCTCAGGGACCCCACAGGACACTGAAGCTTTCTTT. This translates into CASSLGISGTPQDTEAFF.

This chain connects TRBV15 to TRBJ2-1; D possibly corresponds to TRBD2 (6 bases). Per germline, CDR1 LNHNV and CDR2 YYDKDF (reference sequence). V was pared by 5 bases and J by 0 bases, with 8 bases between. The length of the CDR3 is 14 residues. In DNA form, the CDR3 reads TGTGCCACCAGCTTGCGGGACTCCTACAATGAGCAGTTCTTC. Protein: CATSLRDSYNEQFF.

Here the CDR3 DNA reads TGTGCCAGCAGTGAAATCAGCGGGAAAGGCGAGCAGTACGTC. It translates to CASSEISGKGEQYV. The gene calls are TRBV2 and TRBJ2-7, with 7 bases matching TRBD2. The V gene end was trimmed by 2 bases and the J gene end by 6 bases; junction bases not matched to a gene: 7. This CDR3 spans 14 amino acids. Germline V gene lookup returns CDR1 SNHLY and CDR2 FYNNEI.

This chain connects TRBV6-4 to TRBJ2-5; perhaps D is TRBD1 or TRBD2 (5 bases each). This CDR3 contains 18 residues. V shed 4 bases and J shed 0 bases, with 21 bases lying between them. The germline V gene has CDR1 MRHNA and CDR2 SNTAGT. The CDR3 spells CASSGPLPKWGYQETQYF. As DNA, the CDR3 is TGTGCCAGCAGTGGCCCACTCCCGAAGTGGGGGTACCAAGAGACCCAGTACTTC.